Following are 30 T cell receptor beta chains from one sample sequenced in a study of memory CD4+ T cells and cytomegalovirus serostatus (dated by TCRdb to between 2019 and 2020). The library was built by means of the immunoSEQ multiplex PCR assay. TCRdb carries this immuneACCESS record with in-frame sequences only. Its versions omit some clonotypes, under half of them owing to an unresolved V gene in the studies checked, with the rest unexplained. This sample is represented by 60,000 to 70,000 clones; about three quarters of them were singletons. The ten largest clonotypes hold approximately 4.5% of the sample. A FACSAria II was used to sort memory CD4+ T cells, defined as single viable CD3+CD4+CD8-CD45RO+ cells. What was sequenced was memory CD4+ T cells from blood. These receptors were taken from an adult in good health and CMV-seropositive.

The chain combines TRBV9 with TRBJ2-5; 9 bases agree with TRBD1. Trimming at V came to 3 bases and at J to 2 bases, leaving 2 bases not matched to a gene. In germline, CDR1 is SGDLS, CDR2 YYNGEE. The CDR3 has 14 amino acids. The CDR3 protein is CASSATGGQETQYF. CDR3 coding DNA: TGTGCCAGCAGCGCGACAGGGGGGCAAGAGACCCAGTACTTC. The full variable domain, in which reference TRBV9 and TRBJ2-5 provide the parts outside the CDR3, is DSGVTQTPKHLITATGQRVTLRCSPRSGDLSVYWYQQSLDQGLQFLIQYYNGEERAKGNILERFSAQQFPDLHSELNLSSLELGDSALYFCASSATGGQETQYFGPGTRLLVL.

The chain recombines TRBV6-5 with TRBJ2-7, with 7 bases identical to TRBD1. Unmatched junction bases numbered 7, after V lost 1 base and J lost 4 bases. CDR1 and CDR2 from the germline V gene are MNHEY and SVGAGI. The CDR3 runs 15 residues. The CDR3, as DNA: TGTGCCAGCAGTTACTGGGGCAGGGGGAAATACGAGCAGTACTTC. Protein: CASSYWGRGKYEQYF.

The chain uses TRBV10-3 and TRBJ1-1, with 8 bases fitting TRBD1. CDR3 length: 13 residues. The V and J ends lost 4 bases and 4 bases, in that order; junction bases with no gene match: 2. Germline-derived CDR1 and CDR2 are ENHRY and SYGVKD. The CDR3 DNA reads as TGTGCCATCAGTGCCGACAGGGGCACTGAAGCTTTCTTT. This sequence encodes CAISADRGTEAFF.

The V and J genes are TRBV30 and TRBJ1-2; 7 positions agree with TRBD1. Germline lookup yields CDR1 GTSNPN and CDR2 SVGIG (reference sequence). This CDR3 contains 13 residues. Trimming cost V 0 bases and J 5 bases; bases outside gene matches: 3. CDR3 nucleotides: TGTGCCTGGAGTGTACAGGGGAGGTATGGCTACACCTTC. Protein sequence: CAWSVQGRYGYTF. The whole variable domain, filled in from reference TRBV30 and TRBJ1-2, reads SQTIHQWPATLVQPVGSPLSLECTVEGTSNPNLYWYRQAAGRGLQLLFYSVGIGQISSEVPQNLSASRPQDRQFILSSKKLLLSDSGFYLCAWSVQGRYGYTFGSGTRLTVV.

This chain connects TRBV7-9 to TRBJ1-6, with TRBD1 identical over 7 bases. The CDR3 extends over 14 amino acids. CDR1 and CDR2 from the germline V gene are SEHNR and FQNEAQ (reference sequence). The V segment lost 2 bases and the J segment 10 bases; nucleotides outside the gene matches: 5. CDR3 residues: CASSLRAGGSPLHF. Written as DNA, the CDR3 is TGTGCCAGCAGCTTAAGGGCAGGGGGATCACCCCTCCACTTT.

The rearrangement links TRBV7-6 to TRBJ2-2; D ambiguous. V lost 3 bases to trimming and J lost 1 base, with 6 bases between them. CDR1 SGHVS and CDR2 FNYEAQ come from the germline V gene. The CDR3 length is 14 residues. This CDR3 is CASSFAGNTGELFF. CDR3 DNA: TGTGCCAGCAGCTTCGCCGGGAACACCGGGGAGCTGTTTTTT.

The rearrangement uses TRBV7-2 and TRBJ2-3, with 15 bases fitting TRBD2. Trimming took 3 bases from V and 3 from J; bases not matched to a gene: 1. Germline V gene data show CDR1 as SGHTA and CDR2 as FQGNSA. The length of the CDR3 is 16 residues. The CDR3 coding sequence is TGTGCCAGCAGCTTCGGGACTAGCGGGGGGACAGATACGCAGTATTTT. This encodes CASSFGTSGGTDTQYF.

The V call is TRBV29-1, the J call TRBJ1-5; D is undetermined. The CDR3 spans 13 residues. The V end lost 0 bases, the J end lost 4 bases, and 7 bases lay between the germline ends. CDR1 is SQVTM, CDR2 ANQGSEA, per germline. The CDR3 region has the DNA TGCAGCGTTGAAGAGGCCCCTAATCAGCCCCAGCATTTT. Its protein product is CSVEEAPNQPQHF. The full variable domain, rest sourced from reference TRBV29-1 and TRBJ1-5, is SAVISQKPSRDICQRGTSLTIQCQVDSQVTMMFWYRQQPGQSLTLIATANQGSEATYESGFVIDKFPISRPNLTFSTLTVSNMSPEDSSIYLCSVEEAPNQPQHFGDGTRLSIL.

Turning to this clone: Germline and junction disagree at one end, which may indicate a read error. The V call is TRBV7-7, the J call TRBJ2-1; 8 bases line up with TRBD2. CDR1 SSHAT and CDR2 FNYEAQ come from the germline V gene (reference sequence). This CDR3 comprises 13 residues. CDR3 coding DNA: TGTGCTAGCAGCTTGATCCTAGCGGGCGAGCAGTTCTTC. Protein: CASSLILAGEQFF.

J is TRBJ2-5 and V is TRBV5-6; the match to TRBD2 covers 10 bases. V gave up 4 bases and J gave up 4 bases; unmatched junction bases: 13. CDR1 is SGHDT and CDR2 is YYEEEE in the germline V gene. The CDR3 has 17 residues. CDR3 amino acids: CASSLSGSGRARETQYF. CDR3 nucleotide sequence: TGTGCCAGCAGCCTGTCTGGGAGCGGGAGGGCCCGAGAGACCCAGTACTTC.

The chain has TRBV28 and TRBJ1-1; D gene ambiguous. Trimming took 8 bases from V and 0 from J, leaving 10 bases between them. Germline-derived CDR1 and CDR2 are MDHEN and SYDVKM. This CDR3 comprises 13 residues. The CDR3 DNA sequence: TGTGCCAGCGATAGGCAGATGAACACTGAAGCTTTCTTT. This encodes CASDRQMNTEAFF.

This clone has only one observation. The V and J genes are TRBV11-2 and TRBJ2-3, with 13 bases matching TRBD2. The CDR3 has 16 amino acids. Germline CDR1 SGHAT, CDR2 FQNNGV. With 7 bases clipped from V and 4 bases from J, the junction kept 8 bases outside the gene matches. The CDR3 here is CASTKTTSGGADTQYF. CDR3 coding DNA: TGTGCCAGCACCAAAACCACTAGCGGGGGGGCAGATACGCAGTATTTT.

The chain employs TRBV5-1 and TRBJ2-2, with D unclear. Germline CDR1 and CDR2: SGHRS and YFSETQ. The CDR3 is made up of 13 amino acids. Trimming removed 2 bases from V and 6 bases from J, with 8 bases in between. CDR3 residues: CASSLSQSGELFF. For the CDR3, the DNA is TGCGCCAGCAGCTTAAGTCAATCCGGGGAGCTGTTTTTT. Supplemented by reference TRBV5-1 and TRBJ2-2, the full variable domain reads KAGVTQTPRYLIKTRGQQVTLSCSPISGHRSVSWYQQTPGQGLQFLFEYFSETQRNKGNFPGRFSGRQFSNSRSEMNVSTLELGDSALYLCASSLSQSGELFFGEGSRLTVL.

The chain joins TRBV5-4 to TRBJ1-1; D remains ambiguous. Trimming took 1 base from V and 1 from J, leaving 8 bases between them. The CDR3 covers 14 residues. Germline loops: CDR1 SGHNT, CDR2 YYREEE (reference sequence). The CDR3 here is CASSLISQNTEAFF. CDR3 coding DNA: TGTGCCAGCAGCTTGATATCGCAGAACACTGAAGCTTTCTTT.

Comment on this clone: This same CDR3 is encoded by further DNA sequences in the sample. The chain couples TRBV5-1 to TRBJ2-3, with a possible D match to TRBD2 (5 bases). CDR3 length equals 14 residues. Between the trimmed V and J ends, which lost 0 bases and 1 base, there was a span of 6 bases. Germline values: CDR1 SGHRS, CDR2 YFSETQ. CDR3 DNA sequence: TGCGCCAGCAGCTTGGAGAGGGGCACAGATACGCAGTATTTT. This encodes CASSLERGTDTQYF.

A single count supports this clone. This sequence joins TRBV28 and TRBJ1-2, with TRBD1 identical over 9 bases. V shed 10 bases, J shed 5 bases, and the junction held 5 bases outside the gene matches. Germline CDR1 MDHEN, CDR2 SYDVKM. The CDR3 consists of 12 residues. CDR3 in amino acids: CAIEGQGYGYTF. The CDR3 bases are TGTGCCATCGAGGGACAGGGTTATGGCTACACCTTC.

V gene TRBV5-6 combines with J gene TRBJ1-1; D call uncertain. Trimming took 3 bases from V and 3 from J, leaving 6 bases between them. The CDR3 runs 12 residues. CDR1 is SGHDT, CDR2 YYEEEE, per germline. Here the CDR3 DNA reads TGTGCCAGCAGCTATCGAGACACTGAAGCTTTCTTT. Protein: CASSYRDTEAFF.

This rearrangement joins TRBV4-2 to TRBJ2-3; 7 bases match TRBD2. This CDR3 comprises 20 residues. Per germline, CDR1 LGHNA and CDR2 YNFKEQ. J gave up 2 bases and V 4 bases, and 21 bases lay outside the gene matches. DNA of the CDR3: TGTGCCAGCAGCCGGGGGTTCGGGAGGAAGGGGCAAAACTTCACAGATACGCAGTATTTT. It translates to CASSRGFGRKGQNFTDTQYF.

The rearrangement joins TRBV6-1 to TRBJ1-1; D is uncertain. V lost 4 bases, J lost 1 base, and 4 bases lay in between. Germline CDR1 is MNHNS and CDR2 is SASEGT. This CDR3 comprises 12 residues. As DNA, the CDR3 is TGTGCCAGCAGTGTGGCGAACACTGAAGCTTTCTTT. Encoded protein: CASSVANTEAFF.

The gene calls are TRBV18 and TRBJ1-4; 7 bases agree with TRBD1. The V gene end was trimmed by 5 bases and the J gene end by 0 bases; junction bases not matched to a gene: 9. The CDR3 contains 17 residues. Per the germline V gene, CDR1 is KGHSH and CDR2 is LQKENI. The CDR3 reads CASSSQGIPATNEKLFF. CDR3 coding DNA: TGTGCCAGCTCATCACAGGGGATACCGGCAACTAATGAAAAACTGTTTTTT.

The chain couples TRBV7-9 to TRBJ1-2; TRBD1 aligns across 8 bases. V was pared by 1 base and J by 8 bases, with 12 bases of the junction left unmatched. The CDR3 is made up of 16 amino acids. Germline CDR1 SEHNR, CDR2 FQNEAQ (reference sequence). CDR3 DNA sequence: TGTGCCAGCAGCTTAGGAGGGGCAGGGGGCTCGAGGGGCTACACCTTC. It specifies CASSLGGAGGSRGYTF. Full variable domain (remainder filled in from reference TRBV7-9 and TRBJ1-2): DTGVSQNPRHKITKRGQNVTFRCDPISEHNRLYWYRQTLGQGPEFLTYFQNEAQLEKSRLLSDRFSAERPKGSFSTLEIQRTEQGDSAMYLCASSLGGAGGSRGYTFGSGTRLTVV.

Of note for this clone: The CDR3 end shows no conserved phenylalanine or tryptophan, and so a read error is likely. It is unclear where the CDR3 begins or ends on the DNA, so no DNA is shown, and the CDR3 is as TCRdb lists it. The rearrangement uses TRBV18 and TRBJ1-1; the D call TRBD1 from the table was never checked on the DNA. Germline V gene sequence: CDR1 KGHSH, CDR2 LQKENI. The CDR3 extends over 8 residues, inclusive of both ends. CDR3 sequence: CASSPAGA.

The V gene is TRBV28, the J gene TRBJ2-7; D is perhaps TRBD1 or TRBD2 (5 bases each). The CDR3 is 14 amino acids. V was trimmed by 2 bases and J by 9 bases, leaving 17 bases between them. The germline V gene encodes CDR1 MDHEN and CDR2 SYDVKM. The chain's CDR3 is CASSLGGRPEGQYF. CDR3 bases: TGTGCCAGCAGTTTAGGGGGACGGCCCGAGGGGCAGTACTTC.

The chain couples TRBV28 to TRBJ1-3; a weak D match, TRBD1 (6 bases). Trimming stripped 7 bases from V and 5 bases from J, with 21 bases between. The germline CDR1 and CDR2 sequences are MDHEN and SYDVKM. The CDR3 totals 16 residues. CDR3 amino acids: CASIVMGGAERNTIYF. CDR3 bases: TGTGCCAGCATCGTTATGGGGGGCGCCGAAAGAAACACCATATATTTT.

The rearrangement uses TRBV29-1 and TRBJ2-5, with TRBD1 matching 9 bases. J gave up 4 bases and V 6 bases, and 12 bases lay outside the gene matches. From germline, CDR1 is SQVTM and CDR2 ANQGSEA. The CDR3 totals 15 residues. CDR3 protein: CSVAGTGPSGETQYF. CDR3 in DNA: TGCAGCGTAGCCGGGACAGGGCCCTCCGGAGAGACCCAGTACTTC.

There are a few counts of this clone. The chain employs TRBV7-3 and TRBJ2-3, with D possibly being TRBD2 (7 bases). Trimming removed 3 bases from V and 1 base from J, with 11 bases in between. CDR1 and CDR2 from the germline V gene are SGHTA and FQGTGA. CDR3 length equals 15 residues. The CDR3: CASSLGGAGTDTQYF. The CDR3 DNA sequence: TGTGCCAGCAGCTTGGGGGGGGCGGGCACAGATACGCAGTATTTT.

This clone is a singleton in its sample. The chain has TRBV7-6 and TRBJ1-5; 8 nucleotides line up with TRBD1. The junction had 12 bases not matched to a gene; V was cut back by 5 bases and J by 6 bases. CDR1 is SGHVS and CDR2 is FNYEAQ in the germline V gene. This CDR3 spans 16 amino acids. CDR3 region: CASSEGRTGYGQPQHF. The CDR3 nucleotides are TGTGCCAGCAGCGAAGGCCGGACAGGGTACGGTCAGCCCCAGCATTTT.

CDR3 nucleotide sequence: TGCGCCAGCAGCTGGACAGGTAGCGGGGCCACCTTTTCCTACGAGCAGTACTTC. Encoded protein: CASSWTGSGATFSYEQYF. V usage is TRBV5-1 and J usage is TRBJ2-7; TRBD2 is a possible D gene (8 bases). Trimming stripped 3 bases from V and 1 base from J, with 23 bases between. Germline CDR1 and CDR2: SGHRS and YFSETQ. The CDR3 contains 18 residues.

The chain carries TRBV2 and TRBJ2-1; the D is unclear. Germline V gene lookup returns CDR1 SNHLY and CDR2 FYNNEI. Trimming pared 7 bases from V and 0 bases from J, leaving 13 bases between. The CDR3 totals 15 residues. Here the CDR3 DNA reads TGTGCCAGCAATGAGGACGGTGGCTCCTACAATGAGCAGTTCTTC. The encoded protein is CASNEDGGSYNEQFF. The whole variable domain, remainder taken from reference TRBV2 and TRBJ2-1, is EPEVTQTPSHQVTQMGQEVILRCVPISNHLYFYWYRQILGQKVEFLVSFYNNEISEKSEIFDDQFSVERPDGSNFTLKIRSTKLEDSAMYFCASNEDGGSYNEQFFGPGTRLTVL.

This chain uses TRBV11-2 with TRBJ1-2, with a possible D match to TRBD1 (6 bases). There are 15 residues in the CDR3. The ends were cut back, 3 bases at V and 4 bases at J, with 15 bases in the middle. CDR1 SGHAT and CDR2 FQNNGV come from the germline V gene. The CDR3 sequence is CASSFLGQGPYGYTF. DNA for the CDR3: TGTGCCAGCAGCTTCTTAGGGCAGGGGCCCTATGGCTACACCTTC.